These 18 T cell receptor beta chains originate from one sample sequenced in a study of blood T cell repertoires in COVID-19. Here immunoSEQ multiplex PCR was the method, and the copy in TCRdb shows in-frame clones only, minus some. This sample has about 100,000 clones, with approximately 86% found just once. What was sequenced was peripheral blood. These TCRs come from a woman in her fifties or sixties with acute or convalescent COVID-19.

The chain carries TRBV4-2 and TRBJ1-4; no clear D. This CDR3 spans 15 amino acids. Per germline, CDR1 LGHNA and CDR2 YNFKEQ. Trimming removed 3 bases from V and 0 bases from J, with 8 bases in between. CDR3 in amino acids: CASSQARSTNEKLFF. The CDR3 DNA reads TGTGCCAGCAGCCAGGCCAGATCAACTAATGAAAAACTGTTTTTT.

This chain links TRBV5-6 with TRBJ2-7, with 11 bases that match TRBD2. The CDR3 contains 16 residues. Germline V gives CDR1 SGHDT, CDR2 YYEEEE. V trimming: 4 bases; J trimming: 2 bases; junction bases outside the gene matches: 8. CDR3: CASSALLAGDPYEQYV. The DNA of the CDR3 is TGTGCCAGCAGCGCTCTACTAGCGGGAGATCCCTACGAGCAGTACGTC.

The chain employs TRBV19 and TRBJ1-1; the D is unclear. The CDR3 has 14 amino acids. V dropped 4 bases and J dropped 7 bases, with 16 bases sitting between them. CDR1 and CDR2 (germline): LNHDA, SQIVND (reference sequence). As DNA, the CDR3 is TGTGCCAGTAGTAGTTCCGCACGGACTTATGAAGCTTTCTTT. The encoded protein is CASSSSARTYEAFF.

This chain joins TRBV28 and TRBJ1-1; 8 nucleotides agree with TRBD1. This CDR3 comprises 14 residues. CDR1 is MDHEN and CDR2 is SYDVKM in the germline V gene. The V and J ends lost 7 bases and 1 base, in that order; junction bases with no gene match: 5. CDR3 in DNA: TGTGCCAGCAAAGGAGGGACAGGGAACACTGAAGCTTTCTTT. This gives the protein CASKGGTGNTEAFF.

V usage is TRBV7-3 and J usage is TRBJ2-7; D may be TRBD1 (6 bases). CDR1 SGHTA and CDR2 FQGTGA come from the germline V gene. V was clipped by 3 bases and J by 4 bases, with 10 bases between them. There are 13 residues in the CDR3. This chain's CDR3 is CASSLGAGYEQYF. The CDR3 DNA reads as TGTGCCAGCAGCTTGGGGGCAGGGTACGAGCAGTACTTC.

The rearrangement uses TRBV11-2 and TRBJ2-7; 7 nucleotides agree with TRBD1. This CDR3 comprises 13 residues. V lost 3 bases, J lost 6 bases, and 5 bases stayed unmatched. Germline V gives CDR1 SGHAT, CDR2 FQNNGV. This chain's CDR3 is CASSFDRALEQYV. CDR3 coding DNA: TGTGCCAGCAGCTTCGACAGGGCCCTCGAGCAGTACGTC.

This rearrangement joins TRBV9 to TRBJ2-3, with unresolved D. The V end was cut by 3 bases, the J end by 4 bases, with 18 bases between. CDR3 length: 16 residues. Germline V gene data show CDR1 as SGDLS and CDR2 as YYNGEE. In DNA, the CDR3 is TGTGCCAGCAGCGCCCTTTCAAACCCGGCGGCAGATACGCAGTATTTT. The encoded protein is CASSALSNPAADTQYF. Full variable domain (outside the CDR3, taken from reference TRBV9 and TRBJ2-3): DSGVTQTPKHLITATGQRVTLRCSPRSGDLSVYWYQQSLDQGLQFLIQYYNGEERAKGNILERFSAQQFPDLHSELNLSSLELGDSALYFCASSALSNPAADTQYFGPGTRLTVL.

The V call is TRBV18, the J call TRBJ1-2; D is perhaps TRBD1 (5 bases). V lost 4 bases to trimming and J lost 0 bases, with 12 bases between them. The CDR3 loop spans 15 amino acids. The germline gives CDR1 KGHSH, CDR2 LQKENI. The CDR3, as DNA: TGTGCCAGCTCACTCAACAGGAACCCTAACTATGGCTACACCTTC. The encoded protein is CASSLNRNPNYGYTF.

Only one count was recorded for this clone. V gene TRBV3-1 (or the pseudogene TRBV3-2) combines with J gene TRBJ2-3, with unresolved D. Trimming stripped 2 bases from V and 1 base from J, with 10 bases between. CDR1 is LGHDT, CDR2 YNNKEL, per germline (reference sequence). The CDR3 contains 15 residues. The CDR3 here is CASSQLASGTDTQYF. The DNA for the CDR3 is TGTGCCAGCAGCCAACTTGCCTCGGGCACAGATACGCAGTATTTT.

The V gene is TRBV28, the J gene TRBJ1-1; TRBD1 matches 8 bases. The ends lost 2 bases at V and 6 bases at J; junction bases unmatched: 11. CDR1 and CDR2 from the germline V gene are MDHEN and SYDVKM. The CDR3 has 16 residues. CDR3 sequence: CASSLAPPGTGAEAFF. The CDR3 DNA is TGTGCCAGCAGTTTAGCCCCCCCCGGGACAGGAGCTGAAGCTTTCTTT.

This chain links TRBV7-9 with TRBJ2-2; no reliable D call. Germline-derived CDR1 and CDR2 are SEHNR and FQNEAQ (reference sequence). CDR3 length: 14 residues. V was shortened by 2 bases and J by 4 bases, with 8 bases between the two germline ends. CDR3 sequence: CASSLQFATGELFF. The CDR3 nucleotides are TGTGCCAGCAGCTTACAGTTTGCCACCGGGGAGCTGTTTTTT.

This clone was seen a single time. This chain links TRBV2 with TRBJ2-7; D unclear. The CDR3 loop spans 13 amino acids. The germline gives CDR1 SNHLY, CDR2 FYNNEI. Trimming removed 1 base from V and 3 bases from J, with 7 bases in between. DNA of the CDR3: TGTGCCAGCAGTGAAGGTCCCAGCTACGAGCAGTACGTC. Its protein product is CASSEGPSYEQYV.

The genes are TRBV29-1 and TRBJ2-7; no clear D. The CDR3 has 11 residues. The V gene's germline CDR1 is SQVTM and CDR2 ANQGSEA. V lost 3 bases, J lost 6 bases, and 9 bases lay in between. The CDR3 bases are TGCAGCGTTGACCTATCGGGCGAGCAGTACTTC. It specifies CSVDLSGEQYF.

The chain employs TRBV24-1 and TRBJ2-1; a weak D match, TRBD2 (5 bases). Trimming pared 7 bases from V and 6 bases from J, leaving 18 bases between. CDR3 length: 15 amino acids. Looked up from germline, CDR1 is KGHDR and CDR2 is SFDVKD. The CDR3 DNA reads TGTGCCACCAGCCCCCGGGGATCAGTGGGCAATGAGCAGTTCTTC. It encodes CATSPRGSVGNEQFF.

CDR3 sequence: CASSPGRNNEQFF. The CDR3 nucleotides read TGTGCCAGCAGCCCTGGGAGGAACAATGAGCAGTTCTTC. The V gene is TRBV11-2, the J gene TRBJ2-1; TRBD2 might be the D (6 bases). Trimming cost V 5 bases and J 5 bases, with 10 bases left between them. The germline CDR1 and CDR2 sequences are SGHAT and FQNNGV. The CDR3 has 13 residues.

The sample holds a few counts of this clone. CDR3 amino acids: CASSPGLAGNEQFF. For the CDR3, the DNA is TGTGCCAGCAGCCCGGGACTAGCGGGCAATGAGCAGTTCTTC. V usage is TRBV7-3 and J usage is TRBJ2-1; 12 bases agree with TRBD2. This CDR3 comprises 14 residues. Germline trimming cut 5 bases from V and 6 bases from J; bases unmatched to any gene: 2. Germline CDR1 SGHTA, CDR2 FQGTGA. Combining the CDR3 with reference TRBV7-3 and TRBJ2-1 gives the whole variable domain GAGVSQTPSNKVTEKGKYVELRCDPISGHTALYWYRQSLGQGPEFLIYFQGTGAADDSGLPNDRFFAVRPEGSVSTLKIQRTERGDSAVYLCASSPGLAGNEQFFGPGTRLTVL.

The chain employs TRBV12-3 or TRBV12-4 and TRBJ2-3; 9 bases match TRBD2. The CDR3 contains 13 residues. V was pared by 5 bases and J by 9 bases, with 6 bases of the junction left unmatched. The CDR3 DNA follows: TGTGCCAGCAGTGCCCTGACTAGCGGAACGCAGTATTTT. Protein: CASSALTSGTQYF.

The V gene is TRBV9, the J gene TRBJ2-2, with 9 bases aligning to TRBD1. This CDR3 comprises 16 residues. With V trimmed by 0 bases and J by 3 bases, 3 bases remained unmatched. Germline CDR1 SGDLS, CDR2 YYNGEE. The CDR3 loop is CASSVGGQGDTGELFF. Written as DNA, the CDR3 is TGTGCCAGCAGCGTAGGGGGACAGGGTGACACCGGGGAGCTGTTTTTT. Full variable domain (remainder filled in from reference TRBV9 and TRBJ2-2): DSGVTQTPKHLITATGQRVTLRCSPRSGDLSVYWYQQSLDQGLQFLIQYYNGEERAKGNILERFSAQQFPDLHSELNLSSLELGDSALYFCASSVGGQGDTGELFFGEGSRLTVL.